This T cell receptor (beta chain) derives from a study of post-analysis software for immune sequencing data. Overall study findings and caveats: Diversity measured as normalized Chao1 was significantly lower in multiple sclerosis patients than in controls. Compared with controls, patients had more of five TRBV segments, including TRBV5-6, TRBV5-1 and TRBV20-1. Under the F measure, samples that were prepared in one batch clustered strongly together.

J gave up 0 bases and V 4 bases, and 9 bases lay outside the gene matches. The CDR3 consists of 17 residues. Germline V gene sequence: CDR1 ENHRY, CDR2 SYGVKD. Carried by the TCR beta cDNA libraries were unique molecular identifiers. T cells, about 0.85 to 11 million of them, yielded 500,000 to 600,000 cDNA molecules. In TCRdb, the PCR reads were re-called with MiXCR into one record per CDR3 protein. The table has around 710,000 distinct CDR3 sequences, about 43% seen once. Only a few counts were recorded for this clonotype. No antigen is known for it. The source is a girl aged 5-17 years with multiple sclerosis. The sequencing sample was made of blood. The rearrangement joins TRBV10-3 to TRBJ2-7; the match to TRBD1 covers 10 bases. The CDR3 DNA follows: TGTGCCATCAGTGGGCCGGGACAGGGGCCTAGCTCCTACGAGCAGTACTTC. Translated: CAISGPGQGPSSYEQYF.